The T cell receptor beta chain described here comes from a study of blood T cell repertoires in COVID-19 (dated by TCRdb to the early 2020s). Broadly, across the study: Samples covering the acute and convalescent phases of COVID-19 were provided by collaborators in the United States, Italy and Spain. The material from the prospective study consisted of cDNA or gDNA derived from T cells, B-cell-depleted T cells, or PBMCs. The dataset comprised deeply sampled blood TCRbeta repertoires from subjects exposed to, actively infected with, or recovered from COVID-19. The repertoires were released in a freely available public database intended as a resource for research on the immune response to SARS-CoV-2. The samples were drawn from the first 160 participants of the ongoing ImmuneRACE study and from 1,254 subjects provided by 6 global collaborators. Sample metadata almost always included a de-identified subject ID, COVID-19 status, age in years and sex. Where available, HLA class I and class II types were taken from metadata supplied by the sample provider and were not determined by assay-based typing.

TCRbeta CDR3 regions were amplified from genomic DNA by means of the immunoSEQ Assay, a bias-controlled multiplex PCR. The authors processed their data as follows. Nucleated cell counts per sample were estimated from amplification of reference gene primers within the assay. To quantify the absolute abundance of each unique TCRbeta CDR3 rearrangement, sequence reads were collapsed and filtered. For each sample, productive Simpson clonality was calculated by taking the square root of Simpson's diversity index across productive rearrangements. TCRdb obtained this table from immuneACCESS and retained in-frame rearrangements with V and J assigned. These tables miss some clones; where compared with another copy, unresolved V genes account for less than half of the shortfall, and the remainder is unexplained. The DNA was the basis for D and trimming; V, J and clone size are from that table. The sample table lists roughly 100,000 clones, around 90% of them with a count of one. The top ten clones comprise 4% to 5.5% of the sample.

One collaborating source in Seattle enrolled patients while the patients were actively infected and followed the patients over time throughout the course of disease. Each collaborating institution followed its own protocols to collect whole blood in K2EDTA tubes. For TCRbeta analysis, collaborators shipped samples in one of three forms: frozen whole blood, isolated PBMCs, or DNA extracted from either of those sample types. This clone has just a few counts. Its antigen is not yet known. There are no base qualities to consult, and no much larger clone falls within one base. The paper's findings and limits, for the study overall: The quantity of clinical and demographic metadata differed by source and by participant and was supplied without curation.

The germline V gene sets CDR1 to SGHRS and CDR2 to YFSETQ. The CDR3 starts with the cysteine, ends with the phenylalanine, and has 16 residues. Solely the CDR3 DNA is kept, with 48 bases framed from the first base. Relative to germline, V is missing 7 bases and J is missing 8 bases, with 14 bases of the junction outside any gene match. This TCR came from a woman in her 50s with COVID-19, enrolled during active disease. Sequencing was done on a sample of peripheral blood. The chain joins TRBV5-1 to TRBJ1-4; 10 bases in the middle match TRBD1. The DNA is TGCGCCAGCCAAACTTCGGGACAGGGGATTAGGGAAAAACTGTTTTTT. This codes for CASQTSGQGIREKLFF.